These T cell receptor beta chains were read from a single sample in a study of T-cell reconstitution after alpha-beta-depleted transplantation in children. One entry per CDR3 protein, called by TCRdb with MiXCR from the PCR reads. The sample shows about 490,000 distinct CDR3 sequences, over 9.5% of them seen only once. The sample was PBMCs, taken before TCRalphabeta/CD19-depleted stem cell transplant. The receptors were gathered from a child aged 2-15 years with inherited bone marrow failure, due to receive a stem cell transplant. The CDR3 runs from the conserved cysteine through the conserved F or W. A D gene is named only where the DNA matches it firmly. For some rows the clone size is stated as once, few or many, or as a class when expanded; others skip it.

V	D	size	J	CDR3	DNA
TRBV12-3/TRBV12-4	-	many	TRBJ2-5	CASILRPGEETQYF	TGTGCCAGCATTCTACGGCCAGGGGAAGAGACCCAGTACTTC
TRBV27	TRBD2	-	TRBJ2-7	CASSPGTRVYEQYF	TGTGCCAGCAGCCCCGGGACTAGAGTCTACGAGCAGTACTTC
TRBV12-3/TRBV12-4	TRBD2	many	TRBJ2-2	CASRDGLAGITGELFF	TGTGCCAGCAGGGACGGACTAGCGGGAATCACCGGGGAGCTGTTTTTT
TRBV12-3/TRBV12-4	TRBD1	few	TRBJ2-3	CASSLTPQGASVDTQYF	TGTGCCAGCAGTCTCACCCCCCAGGGGGCGTCCGTAGATACGCAGTATTTT
TRBV4-2	TRBD1	-	TRBJ2-7	CASTDRDRGSEQYF	TGTGCCAGCACGGACCGGGACAGGGGTTCCGAGCAGTACTTC
TRBV27	TRBD2	many	TRBJ2-5	CASSWLGREGQETQYF	TGTGCCAGCAGTTGGTTGGGGCGGGAGGGCCAAGAGACCCAGTACTTC
TRBV5-1	TRBD2	many	TRBJ2-6	CASSFSGTDGANVLTF	TGCGCCAGCAGCTTTAGCGGGACCGACGGGGCCAACGTCCTGACTTTC
TRBV25-1	-	many	TRBJ1-2	CASSGSGRGDYGYTF	TGTGCCAGCAGTGGCTCCGGCAGGGGAGACTATGGCTACACCTTC
TRBV12-3/TRBV12-4	TRBD2	many	TRBJ2-1	CASSPALAGDNEQFF	TGTGCCAGCAGTCCCGCGCTAGCGGGTGACAATGAGCAGTTCTTC
TRBV5-1	TRBD2	many	TRBJ2-1	CASSLGAGVGNEQFF	TGCGCCAGCAGCTTGGGTGCGGGAGTAGGGAATGAGCAGTTCTTC
TRBV12-3/TRBV12-4	TRBD2	many	TRBJ2-1	CASSLVLGLAGGPRDEQFF	TGTGCCAGCAGTTTAGTGCTGGGACTAGCGGGAGGGCCCCGGGATGAGCAGTTCTTC
TRBV6-1	TRBD1	few	TRBJ2-1	CASSSLDRGLNEQFF	TGTGCCAGCAGCAGTCTGGACAGGGGGCTGAATGAGCAGTTCTTC
TRBV28	TRBD2	few	TRBJ2-1	CASSLCSGSSYGQFF	TGTGCCAGCAGTTTATGCAGCGGGAGTTCTTATGGGCAGTTCTTC
TRBV18	-	many	TRBJ2-7	CASSPQRKSSYEQYF	TGTGCCAGCTCACCACAACGTAAAAGCTCCTACGAGCAGTACTTC
TRBV25-1	TRBD1	many	TRBJ1-5	CASSTGGNQPQHF	TGTGCCAGCAGTACAGGGGGTAATCAGCCCCAGCATTTT
TRBV5-5	-	-	TRBJ1-1	CASSVRATDYTEAFF	TGTGCCAGCAGCGTACGTGCCACGGACTACACTGAAGCTTTCTTT
TRBV29-1	-	many	TRBJ2-1	CSVGGGGEQFF	TGCAGCGTTGGGGGAGGGGGGGAGCAGTTCTTC
TRBV10-3	TRBD1	many	TRBJ2-7	CAISESWDRRTYEQYF	TGTGCCATCAGTGAGAGTTGGGACAGGCGAACCTACGAGCAGTACTTC
TRBV3-1	-	many	TRBJ2-2	CASSQLVSVTGELFF	TGTGCCAGCAGCCAACTTGTCAGTGTTACCGGGGAGCTGTTTTTT
TRBV27	-	many	TRBJ2-1	CASSLYSLSSYNEQFF	TGTGCCAGCAGTTTATATTCGCTTAGCTCCTACAATGAGCAGTTCTTC
TRBV7-6	-	-	TRBJ2-7	CASSLESSTIYEQYF	TGTGCCAGCAGCTTAGAGTCTAGCACTATCTACGAGCAGTACTTC
TRBV20-1	-	many	TRBJ2-3	CSATPRRDFTDTQYF	TGCAGTGCCACCCCCCGGCGGGACTTCACAGATACGCAGTATTTT
TRBV6-5	-	many	TRBJ2-5	CASTPDQETQYF	TGTGCCAGCACCCCTGACCAAGAGACCCAGTACTTC
TRBV5-1	-	few	TRBJ2-2	CASSSRPGPDTGELFF	TGCGCCAGCAGCTCCCGACCTGGTCCGGACACCGGGGAGCTGTTTTTT
TRBV29-1	-	many	TRBJ2-3	CSEGGTDTQYF	TGCAGCGAGGGGGGCACAGATACGCAGTATTTT
TRBV20-1	TRBD2	-	TRBJ2-1	CSWTGLAGLEQFF	TGCAGCTGGACTGGACTAGCGGGCCTTGAGCAGTTCTTC
TRBV2	-	many	TRBJ2-2	CASCANTGELFF	TGTGCCAGCTGTGCGAACACCGGGGAGCTGTTTTTT
TRBV20-1	-	-	TRBJ1-2	CSARMDVRGYTF	TGCAGTGCTCGCATGGATGTAAGGGGCTACACCTTC
TRBV4-3	TRBD2	many	TRBJ2-3	CASSPGPSGATDTQYF	TGCGCCAGCAGCCCAGGGCCGAGCGGGGCCACAGATACGCAGTATTTT
TRBV29-1	-	many	TRBJ2-1	CSVEESREYNEQFF	TGCAGCGTTGAAGAGAGTCGGGAGTACAATGAGCAGTTCTTC
TRBV6-1	-	many	TRBJ1-1	CASSERYTGNTEAFF	TGTGCCAGCAGTGAAAGGTATACAGGGAACACTGAAGCTTTCTTT
TRBV29-1	-	many	TRBJ1-4	CSVAGGSGEKLFF	TGCAGCGTTGCTGGGGGATCCGGTGAAAAACTGTTTTTT
TRBV12-3/TRBV12-4	TRBD2	many	TRBJ2-1	CASREVRTSGPGGYNEQFF	TGTGCCAGCAGGGAAGTAAGGACTAGCGGCCCCGGGGGGTACAATGAGCAGTTCTTC
TRBV13	-	many	TRBJ2-2	CASSLDGGPEELFF	TGTGCCAGCAGCTTAGATGGCGGCCCCGAGGAGCTGTTTTTT
TRBV20-1	-	many	TRBJ2-7	CSARTLSSYEQYF	TGCAGTGCTCGGACCCTAAGCTCCTACGAGCAGTACTTC
TRBV27	TRBD2	-	TRBJ2-7	CASTGTSGSFSSYEQNF	TGTGCCAGCACCGGGACTAGCGGGAGCTTTAGCTCCTACGAGCAGAACTTC
TRBV9	-	many	TRBJ1-1	CASSVRALNTEAFF	TGTGCCAGCAGCGTACGAGCGTTGAACACTGAAGCTTTCTTT
TRBV5-1	-	many	TRBJ1-3	CASSLAISGYSGNTIYF	TGCGCCAGCAGCTTGGCGATCTCCGGGTACTCTGGAAACACCATATATTTT
TRBV28	TRBD2	many	TRBJ2-7	CASSLSLAGDRYEQYF	TGTGCCAGCAGTTTATCACTAGCGGGAGACCGGTACGAGCAGTACTTC
TRBV29-1	TRBD2	many	TRBJ2-7	CSVKEPGLASGEQYF	TGCAGCGTGAAAGAACCGGGACTAGCTTCCGGCGAGCAGTACTTC
TRBV7-8	-	many	TRBJ1-6	CASSLTIRVANSPLHF	TGTGCCAGCAGCTTAACGATCCGGGTCGCGAATTCACCCCTCCACTTT
TRBV9	-	many	TRBJ1-1	CASTNLDTEAFF	TGTGCCAGCACTAACCTCGACACTGAAGCTTTCTTT
TRBV29-1	-	many	TRBJ2-5	CSVPRQGRGETQYF	TGCAGCGTGCCCCGACAGGGACGGGGGGAGACCCAGTACTTC
TRBV27	-	many	TRBJ2-2	CASSLGIDTGELFF	TGTGCCAGCAGTTTGGGCATCGACACCGGGGAGCTGTTTTTT